This TCR beta chain was recovered during a study of blood T cell repertoires in COVID-19. Study details: Samples representing acute and convalescent COVID-19 were sourced from the United States, Italy and Spain.

Authors' methods: Nucleated cell number was recorded as an estimate derived from reference gene primer amplification. Assay: immunoSEQ multiplex PCR; the TCRdb copy retains only in-frame clones and omits some. The DNA was the basis for D and trimming; V, J and clone size are from that table. The sample yields around 400,000 clones, more than 75% seen once. This clonotype was obtained from a woman in her 30s with COVID-19, enrolled during active disease. Sequencing was done on a sample of peripheral blood.

CDR3 DNA sequence: TGTGCCAGCTCACCACCCCGGGCTAGCGAATACCAAGAGACCCAGTACTTC. Its translation is CASSPPRASEYQETQYF. This sequence joins TRBV18 and TRBJ2-5; maybe TRBD2 (6 bases). The CDR3 has 17 residues. Trimming took 0 bases from V and 0 from J, leaving 14 bases between them. Germline lookup yields CDR1 KGHSH and CDR2 LQKENI.